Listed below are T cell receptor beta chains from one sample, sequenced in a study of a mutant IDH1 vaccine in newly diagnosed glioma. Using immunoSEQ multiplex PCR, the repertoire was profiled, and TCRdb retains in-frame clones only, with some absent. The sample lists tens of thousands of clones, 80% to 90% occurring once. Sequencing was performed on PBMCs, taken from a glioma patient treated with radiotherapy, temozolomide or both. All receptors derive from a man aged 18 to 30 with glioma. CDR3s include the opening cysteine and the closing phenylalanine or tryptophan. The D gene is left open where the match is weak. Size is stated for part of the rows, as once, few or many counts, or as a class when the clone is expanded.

CASGTVGTYEQYF | TGTGCCAGCGGGACAGTGGGAACCTACGAGCAGTACTTC | TRBV6-5 | TRBD1 | TRBJ2-7 | -
CASSQSPTGRETQYF | TGTGCTAGCAGCCAATCTCCGACAGGGAGAGAGACCCAGTACTTC | TRBV7-7 | TRBD1 | TRBJ2-5 | few
CASSWTGYDTEAFF | TGCGCCAGCAGCTGGACAGGGTACGACACTGAAGCTTTCTTT | TRBV5-1 | TRBD1 | TRBJ1-1 | -
CASSFVTNEKLFF | TGTGCCAGCAGCTTCGTCACTAATGAAAAACTGTTTTTT | TRBV5-6 | - | TRBJ1-4 | -
CASSQSHGQGRYEQYF | TGCGCCAGCAGTCAATCCCACGGACAGGGGCGGTACGAGCAGTACTTC | TRBV23-1 | TRBD1 | TRBJ2-7 | -
CASSPWDPRSPLHF | TGTGCCAGCAGCCCTTGGGACCCTCGGTCACCCCTCCACTTT | TRBV5-6 | - | TRBJ1-6 | -
CASSQGFNNEQFF | TGCGCCAGCAGCCAAGGGTTCAACAATGAGCAGTTCTTC | TRBV4-1 | - | TRBJ2-1 | -
CASSDRGQVTGELFF | TGTGCCAGCAGTGATAGGGGTCAAGTCACCGGGGAGCTGTTTTTT | TRBV2 | - | TRBJ2-2 | -
CASSQLRVSGAEAFF | TGTGCCAGCAGCCAACTCCGGGTTTCAGGGGCTGAAGCTTTCTTT | TRBV4-2 | - | TRBJ1-1 | -
CASRMTGNQPQHF | TGTGCCAGTCGTATGACGGGCAATCAGCCCCAGCATTTT | TRBV6-5 | - | TRBJ1-5 | -
CASRQAGAPGNTEAFF | TGTGCCAGCAGGCAGGCAGGGGCGCCTGGGAACACTGAAGCTTTCTTT | TRBV27 | - | TRBJ1-1 | -
CASSLRTGINTEAFF | TGTGCCAGCAGTTTACGGACAGGCATAAACACTGAAGCTTTCTTT | TRBV27 | TRBD1 | TRBJ1-1 | -
CASSVDPALANSPLHF | TGTGCCAGCAGCGTAGACCCGGCTTTGGCAAATTCACCCCTCCACTTT | TRBV9 | - | TRBJ1-6 | -
CASSEGLAGYEQYF | TGCGCCAGCAGTGAGGGACTAGCGGGTTACGAGCAGTACTTC | TRBV10-1 | TRBD2 | TRBJ2-7 | -
CASSPTTGKETQYF | TGCGCCAGCAGCCCGACGACAGGGAAAGAGACCCAGTACTTC | TRBV4-1 | TRBD1 | TRBJ2-5 | -
CASAGRDRGAYEQYF | TGTGCCAGCGCTGGGAGGGACAGGGGGGCTTACGAGCAGTACTTC | TRBV11-2 | TRBD1 | TRBJ2-7 | once
CASSSDRSPSYEQYF | TGTGCCAGCAGCTCGGACAGGTCACCCTCCTACGAGCAGTACTTC | TRBV5-5 | TRBD1 | TRBJ2-7 | -
CASSGQPNTEAFF | TGTGCCAGCAGTGGGCAACCGAACACTGAAGCTTTCTTT | TRBV2 | - | TRBJ1-1 | -
CASSPERAGGYTF | TGCGCCAGCAGTCCGGAGAGGGCCGGCGGCTACACCTTC | TRBV5-1 | - | TRBJ1-2 | few
CAWSPTLNTEAFF | TGTGCCTGGAGTCCAACACTCAACACTGAAGCTTTCTTT | TRBV30 | - | TRBJ1-1 | -
CKVSRQGGTDTQYF | TGTAAAGTGAGTAGGCAGGGTGGCACAGATACGCAGTATTTT | TRBV6-1 | - | TRBJ2-3 | -
CASSIRANQPQHF | TGTGCCAGTAGTATCCGGGCCAATCAGCCCCAGCATTTT | TRBV19 | - | TRBJ1-5 | -
CASGLHQPQHF | TGTGCCAGTGGTCTCCATCAGCCCCAGCATTTT | TRBV19 | - | TRBJ1-5 | few
CASSLGTASYEQYF | TGTGCCAGCAGCTTGGGGACGGCTTCCTACGAGCAGTACTTC | TRBV5-8 | - | TRBJ2-7 | once
CASSYSGPRDAGELFF | TGTGCCAGCAGTTACAGCGGACCCCGGGACGCCGGGGAGCTGTTTTTT | TRBV6-6 | - | TRBJ2-2 | -
CASKIRARTLNTIYF | TGTGCCAGCAAAATCAGGGCGCGGACTCTCAACACCATATATTTT | TRBV6-5 | - | TRBJ1-3 | -
CSVLSGRASETQYF | TGCAGCGTCCTTAGCGGGAGGGCCTCCGAGACCCAGTACTTC | TRBV29-1 | TRBD2 | TRBJ2-5 | -
CASSVGQNTEAFF | TGTGCCAGCAGTGTAGGACAGAACACTGAAGCTTTCTTT | TRBV6-1 | - | TRBJ1-1 | -
CSVELQSLSDGYTF | TGCAGCGTTGAACTGCAAAGCCTAAGCGATGGCTACACCTTC | TRBV29-1 | - | TRBJ1-2 | -
CAPQGTEAFF | TGTGCTCCACAGGGAACTGAAGCTTTCTTT | TRBV2 | - | TRBJ1-1 | -
CASSYRVGPYGYTF | TGTGCCAGCAGTTACCGAGTAGGTCCCTATGGCTACACCTTC | TRBV6-5 | - | TRBJ1-2 | -
CASIPQGALNTEAFF | TGCGCCAGCATTCCGCAGGGGGCTTTGAACACTGAAGCTTTCTTT | TRBV10-2 | TRBD1 | TRBJ1-1 | -
CASSPEGNYGYTF | TGTGCCAGCTCTCCGGAGGGGAACTATGGCTACACCTTC | TRBV18 | - | TRBJ1-2 | -
CASSLGSGFSGYTF | TGCGCCAGCAGCTTGGGGTCAGGGTTTAGCGGCTACACCTTC | TRBV5-1 | - | TRBJ1-2 | -
CASSERQHYGYTF | TGTGCCAGCAGTGAGCGGCAGCACTATGGCTACACCTTC | TRBV6-1 | - | TRBJ1-2 | few
CASSVRQGGAADTQYF | TGTGCCAGCAGTGTTAGACAGGGCGGGGCGGCAGATACGCAGTATTTT | TRBV6-1 | - | TRBJ2-3 | -
CASSRRHVYGYTF | TGTGCCAGCAGCCGACGACACGTCTATGGCTACACCTTC | TRBV14 | - | TRBJ1-2 | -
CSDIQGGGNTEAFF | TGCAGCGATATTCAGGGGGGCGGGAACACTGAAGCTTTCTTT | TRBV29-1 | TRBD1 | TRBJ1-1 | -
CASSVRGGGANEKLFF | TGTGCCAGCAGCGTCAGGGGTGGCGGGGCTAATGAAAAACTGTTTTTT | TRBV7-9 | - | TRBJ1-4 | few
CSVEKVGLAEAFF | TGCAGCGTTGAGAAAGTAGGGCTTGCTGAAGCTTTCTTT | TRBV29-1 | - | TRBJ1-1 | -
CASSLEIGYTEAFF | TGCGCCAGCAGCTTGGAGATCGGCTACACTGAAGCTTTCTTT | TRBV5-1 | - | TRBJ1-1 | -
CASSTIRGGLGGANVLTF | TGTGCCAGCAGCACCATCAGGGGAGGGCTTGGTGGGGCCAACGTCCTGACTTTC | TRBV21-1 | - | TRBJ2-6 | once
CASSQGSASTIYF | TGCGCCAGCAGCCAAGGAAGCGCCTCCACCATATATTTT | TRBV4-3 | - | TRBJ1-3 | -
CASSQEDSSNTEAFF | TGCGCCAGCAGCCAAGAAGACAGCTCGAACACTGAAGCTTTCTTT | TRBV4-3 | - | TRBJ1-1 | -
CASREPGTGSYEQYF | TGTGCCAGCAGGGAACCCGGGACAGGGAGCTACGAGCAGTACTTC | TRBV6-1 | TRBD1 | TRBJ2-7 | -
CASGGSSYNEQFF | TGTGCCAGCGGGGGTTCCTCCTACAATGAGCAGTTCTTC | TRBV2 | - | TRBJ2-1 | -